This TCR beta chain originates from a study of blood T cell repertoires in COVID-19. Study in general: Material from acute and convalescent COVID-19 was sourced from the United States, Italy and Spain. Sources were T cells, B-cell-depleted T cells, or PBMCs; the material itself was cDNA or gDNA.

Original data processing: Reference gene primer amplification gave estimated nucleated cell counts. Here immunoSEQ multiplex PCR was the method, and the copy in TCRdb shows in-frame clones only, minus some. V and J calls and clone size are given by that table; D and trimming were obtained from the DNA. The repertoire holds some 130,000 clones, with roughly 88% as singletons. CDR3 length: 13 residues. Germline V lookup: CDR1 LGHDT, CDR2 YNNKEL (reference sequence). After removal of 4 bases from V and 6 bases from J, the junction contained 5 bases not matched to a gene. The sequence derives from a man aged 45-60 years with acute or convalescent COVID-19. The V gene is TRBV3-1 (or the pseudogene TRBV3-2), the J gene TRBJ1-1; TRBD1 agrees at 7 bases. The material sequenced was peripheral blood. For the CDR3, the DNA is TGTGCCAGCAGCCTGGACAGGTTCTCTGAAGCTTTCTTT. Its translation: CASSLDRFSEAFF.